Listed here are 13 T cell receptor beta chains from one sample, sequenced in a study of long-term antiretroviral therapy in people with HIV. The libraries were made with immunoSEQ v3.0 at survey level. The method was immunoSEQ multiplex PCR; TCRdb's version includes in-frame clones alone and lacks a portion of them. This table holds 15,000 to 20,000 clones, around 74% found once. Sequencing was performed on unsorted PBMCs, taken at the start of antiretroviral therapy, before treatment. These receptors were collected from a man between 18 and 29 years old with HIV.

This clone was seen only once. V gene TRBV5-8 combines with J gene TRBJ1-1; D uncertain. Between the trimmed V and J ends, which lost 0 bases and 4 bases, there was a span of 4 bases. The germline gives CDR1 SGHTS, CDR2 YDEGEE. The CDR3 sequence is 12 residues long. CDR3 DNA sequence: TGTGCCAGCAGCTTGGCGGCCACTGAAGCTTTCTTT. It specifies CASSLAATEAFF.

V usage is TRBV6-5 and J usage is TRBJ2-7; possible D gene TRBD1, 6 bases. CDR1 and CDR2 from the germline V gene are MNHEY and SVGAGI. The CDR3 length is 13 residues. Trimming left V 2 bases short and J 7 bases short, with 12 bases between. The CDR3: CASSYPGVSEQYF. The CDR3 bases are TGTGCCAGCAGTTACCCAGGGGTCAGTGAGCAGTACTTC.

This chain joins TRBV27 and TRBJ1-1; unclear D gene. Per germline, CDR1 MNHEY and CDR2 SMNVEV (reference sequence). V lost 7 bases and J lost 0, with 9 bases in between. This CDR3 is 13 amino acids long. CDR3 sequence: CASTTPVNTEAFF. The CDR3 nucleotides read TGTGCCAGCACCACACCTGTGAACACTGAAGCTTTCTTT.

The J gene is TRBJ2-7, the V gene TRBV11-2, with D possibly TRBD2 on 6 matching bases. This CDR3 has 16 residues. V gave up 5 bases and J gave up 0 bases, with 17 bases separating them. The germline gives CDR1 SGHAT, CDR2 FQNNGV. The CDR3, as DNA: TGTGCCAGCAGCCAGATGATAGCGGCAAGCTCCTACGAGCAGTACTTC. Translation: CASSQMIAASSYEQYF.

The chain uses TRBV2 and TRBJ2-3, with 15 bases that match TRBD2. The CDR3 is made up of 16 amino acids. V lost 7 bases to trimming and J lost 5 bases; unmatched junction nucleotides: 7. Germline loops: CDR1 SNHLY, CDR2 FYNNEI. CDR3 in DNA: TGTGCCAGCAAGATAGGACTAGCGGGAGGGGTAGATACGCAGTATTTT. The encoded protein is CASKIGLAGGVDTQYF.

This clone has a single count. CDR3 bases: TGTGCCAGCAGTTTCGGGACTAGCGGGAGCTACGAGCAGTACTTC. Translation gives CASSFGTSGSYEQYF. The chain has TRBV27 and TRBJ2-7; 14 nucleotides align to TRBD2. From germline, CDR1 is MNHEY and CDR2 SMNVEV (reference sequence). V was clipped by 3 bases and J by 3 bases; unmatched bases: 1. There are 15 residues in the CDR3.

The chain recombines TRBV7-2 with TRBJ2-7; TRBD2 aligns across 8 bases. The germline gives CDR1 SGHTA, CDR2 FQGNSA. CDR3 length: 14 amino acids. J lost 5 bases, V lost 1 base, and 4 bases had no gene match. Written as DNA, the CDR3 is TGTGCCAGCAGCTTAGTGGCGGGAGGCCACGAGCAGTACTTC. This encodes CASSLVAGGHEQYF.

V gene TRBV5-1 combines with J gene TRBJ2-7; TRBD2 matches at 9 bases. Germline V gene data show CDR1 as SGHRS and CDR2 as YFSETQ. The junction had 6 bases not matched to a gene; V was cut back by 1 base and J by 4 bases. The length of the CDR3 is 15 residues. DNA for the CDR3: TGCGCCAGCAGCTTGTTGTCTAGCGGGATGTACGAGCAGTACTTC. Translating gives CASSLLSSGMYEQYF.

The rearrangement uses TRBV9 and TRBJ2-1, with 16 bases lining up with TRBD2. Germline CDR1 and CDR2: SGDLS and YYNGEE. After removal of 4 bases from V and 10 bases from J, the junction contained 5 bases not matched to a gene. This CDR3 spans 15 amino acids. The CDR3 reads CASSFPGLAGGEQFF. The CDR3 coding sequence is TGTGCCAGCAGCTTCCCGGGACTAGCGGGAGGGGAGCAGTTCTTC.

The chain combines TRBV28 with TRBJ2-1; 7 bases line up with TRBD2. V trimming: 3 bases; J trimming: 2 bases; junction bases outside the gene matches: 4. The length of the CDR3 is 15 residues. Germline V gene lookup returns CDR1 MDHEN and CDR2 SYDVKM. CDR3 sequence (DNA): TGTGCCAGCAGTTTGGGCGGGAGAGCCTACAATGAGCAGTTCTTC. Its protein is CASSLGGRAYNEQFF.

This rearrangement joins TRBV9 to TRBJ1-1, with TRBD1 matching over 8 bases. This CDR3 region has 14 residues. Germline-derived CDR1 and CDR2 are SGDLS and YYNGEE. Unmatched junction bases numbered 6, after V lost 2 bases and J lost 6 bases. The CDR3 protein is CASSVGQGLSEAFF. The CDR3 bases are TGTGCCAGCAGCGTCGGACAGGGCTTGTCTGAAGCTTTCTTT.

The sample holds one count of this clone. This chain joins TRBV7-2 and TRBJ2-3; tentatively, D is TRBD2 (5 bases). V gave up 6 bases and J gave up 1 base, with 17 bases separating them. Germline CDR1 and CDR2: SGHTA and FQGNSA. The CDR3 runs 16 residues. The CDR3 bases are TGTGCCAGCAGGACCCTGGGCGGAGGAGGCACAGATACGCAGTATTTT. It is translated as CASRTLGGGGTDTQYF.

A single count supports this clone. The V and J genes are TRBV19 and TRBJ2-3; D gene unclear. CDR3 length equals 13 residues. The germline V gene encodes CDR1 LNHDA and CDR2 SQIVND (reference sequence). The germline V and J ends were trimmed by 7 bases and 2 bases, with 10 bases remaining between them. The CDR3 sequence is CASNADPTDTQYF. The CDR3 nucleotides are TGTGCCAGTAACGCGGACCCCACAGATACGCAGTATTTT.